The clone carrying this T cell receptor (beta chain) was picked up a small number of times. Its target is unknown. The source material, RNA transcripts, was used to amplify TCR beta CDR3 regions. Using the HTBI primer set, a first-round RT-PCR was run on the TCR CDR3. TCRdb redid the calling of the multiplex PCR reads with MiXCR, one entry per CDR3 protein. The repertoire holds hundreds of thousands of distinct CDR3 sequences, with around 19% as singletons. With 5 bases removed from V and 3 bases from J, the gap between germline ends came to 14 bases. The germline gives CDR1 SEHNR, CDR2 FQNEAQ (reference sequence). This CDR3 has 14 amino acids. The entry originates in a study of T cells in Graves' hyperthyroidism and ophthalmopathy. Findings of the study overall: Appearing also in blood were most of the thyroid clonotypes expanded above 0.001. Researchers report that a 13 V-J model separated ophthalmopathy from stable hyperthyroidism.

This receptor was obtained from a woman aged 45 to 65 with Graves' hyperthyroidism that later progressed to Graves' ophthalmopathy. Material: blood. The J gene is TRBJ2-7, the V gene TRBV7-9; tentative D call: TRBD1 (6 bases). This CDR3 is CASSVLGAGYEQYF. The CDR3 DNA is TGTGCCAGCAGCGTCCTGGGGGCCGGCTACGAGCAGTACTTC.